This T cell receptor (beta chain) emerged from a study of Graves' ophthalmopathy and Graves' hyperthyroidism. The CDR3 loop spans 15 amino acids. V lost 4 bases and J lost 3; bases outside the gene matches: 9. Germline V gene sequence: CDR1 DFQATT, CDR2 SNEGSKA (reference sequence). There are many counts of this clonotype. Researchers took RNA transcripts and amplified TCR beta CDR3 regions from them. First-round RT-PCR used HTBI primers; second-round multiplex PCR followed. MiXCR, run by TCRdb on the multiplex PCR reads, gives a single entry per CDR3 protein. The sample has 350,000 to 450,000 distinct CDR3 sequences, 20% to 25% seen once.

Sequenced input: peripheral blood. The rearrangement uses TRBV20-1 and TRBJ2-5; 9 bases map to TRBD2. The TCR sequence derives from a woman aged 18-29 years with stable Graves' hyperthyroidism. The CDR3 bases are TGCAGTGCTACCCCGGGACTAGCTGTGGAAGAGACCCAGTACTTC. Its protein product is CSATPGLAVEETQYF.